One sample yielded the 7 T cell receptor beta chains listed below, sequenced in a study of CD8 T cells in Susac syndrome. RNA amounts of roughly 0.45 to 1 ug underwent reverse transcription with random hexamers. From the immunoSEQ multiplex PCR reads, TCRdb called clonotypes with MiXCR, one entry per CDR3 protein. The table lists about 200,000 distinct CDR3 sequences, 90% to 95% of them singletons. Sequencing was carried out using CD8+ T cells from PBMCs. Receptors originate from a human donor with multiple sclerosis.

V and J are TRBV7-2 and TRBJ2-2; 11 bases align to TRBD2. CDR1 is SGHTA and CDR2 is FQGNSA in the germline V gene. V shed 5 bases and J 7 bases; nucleotides not matched to a gene: 15. The CDR3 loop spans 18 amino acids. The CDR3 DNA reads as TGTGCCAGCAGCCCCAAGGGGCTAGCGGGAGGTCCCTTCGGGGAGCTGTTTTTT. Translation: CASSPKGLAGGPFGELFF.

V usage is TRBV6-1 and J usage is TRBJ2-2; D call uncertain. The germline V and J ends were trimmed by 5 bases and 4 bases, with 11 bases remaining between them. Germline V CDR1 and CDR2: MNHNS, SASEGT. The CDR3 is made up of 14 amino acids. The CDR3 is CASSPSSVTGELFF. The CDR3 DNA reads TGTGCCAGCAGTCCCTCCTCGGTCACCGGGGAGCTGTTTTTT.

For the CDR3, the DNA is TGTGCTACCACAGGCTCCTCGACCGGGGAGCTGTTTTTT. This translates into CATTGSSTGELFF. This chain uses TRBV12-5 with TRBJ2-2; tentative D call: TRBD1 (5 bases). The CDR3 contains 13 residues. Trimming stripped 10 bases from V and 5 bases from J, with 14 bases between. Germline assignment: CDR1 LGHNT and CDR2 FRNRAP.

The rearrangement uses TRBV3-1 and TRBJ2-7; D could derive from TRBD1 or TRBD2 (6 bases each). The CDR3 loop spans 16 amino acids. The V and J ends lost 3 bases and 2 bases respectively, with 17 bases between them. CDR1 LGHDT and CDR2 YNNKEL come from the germline V gene (reference sequence). The CDR3 here is CASSQMGGRITYEQYF. Here the CDR3 DNA reads TGTGCCAGCAGCCAGATGGGGGGCCGGATTACCTACGAGCAGTACTTC.

V and J are TRBV11-2 and TRBJ2-1; D not certain. This CDR3 has 15 residues. Germline CDR1 is SGHAT and CDR2 is FQNNGV. Trimming stripped 2 bases from V and 5 bases from J, with 13 bases between. The CDR3 sequence is CASSLYWGTDNEQFF. The DNA of the CDR3 is TGTGCCAGCAGCTTATACTGGGGAACAGACAATGAGCAGTTCTTC.

The chain combines TRBV10-2 with TRBJ1-2, with D possibly matching TRBD1 (5 bases). From germline, CDR1 is WSHSY and CDR2 SAAADI. The germline V and J ends were trimmed by 2 bases and 5 bases, with 12 bases remaining between them. The CDR3 spans 14 residues. CDR3 sequence (DNA): TGCGCCAGCAGTGAGCAAGGGGCCTTTTATGGCTACACCTTC. Its translation: CASSEQGAFYGYTF.

The V call is TRBV7-9, the J call TRBJ1-3; D gene uncertain. V dropped 5 bases and J dropped 1 base, with 9 bases sitting between them. Per germline, CDR1 SEHNR and CDR2 FQNEAQ (reference sequence). This CDR3 spans 14 amino acids. As DNA, the CDR3 is TGTGCCAGCAGCCCCCCCGGGTCTGGAAACACCATATATTTT. Translating gives CASSPPGSGNTIYF.